This TCR beta chain was recorded in a study of cytomegalovirus exposure and HLA in healthy donors. The V segment lost 9 bases and the J segment 4 bases; nucleotides outside the gene matches: 11. The CDR3 runs to 14 residues. CDR1 MGHDK and CDR2 SYGVNS come from the germline V gene. Note on this clone: Antigen: not known.

The PCR was carried out with 60 Vbeta primers and 13 Jbeta primers. Sequencing was performed with immunoSEQ multiplex PCR; in TCRdb, only in-frame clones are kept and a portion is missing. This sample has roughly 80,000 clones, with roughly 81% found just once. Study-wide findings and caveats: In an earlier analysis, most TCR beta V segments were productive about 87% or about 30% of the time. In a later analysis, the majority of CMV-associated beta chains seemingly showed HLA restriction.

This TCR derives from a woman aged 30 to 39 in good health and CMV-seronegative. This sequence joins TRBV25-1 and TRBJ2-7; 8 bases fit TRBD1. The sample consisted of PBMCs. In nucleotides, the CDR3 is TGTGCCAGGGCCAGGGGGCTCCAAATTTACGAGCAGTACTTC. Protein: CARARGLQIYEQYF.